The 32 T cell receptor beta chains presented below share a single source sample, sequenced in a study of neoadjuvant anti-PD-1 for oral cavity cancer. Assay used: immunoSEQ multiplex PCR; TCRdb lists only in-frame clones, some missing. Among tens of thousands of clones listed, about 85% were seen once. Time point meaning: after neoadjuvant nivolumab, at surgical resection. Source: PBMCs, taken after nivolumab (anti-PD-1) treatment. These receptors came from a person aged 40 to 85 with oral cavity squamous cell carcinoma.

For the CDR3, the DNA is TGCGCCAGCAGCTTGGCCGGGACAGCGGGCGATGGCTACGAGCAGTACTTC. It encodes CASSLAGTAGDGYEQYF. The gene calls are TRBV5-1 and TRBJ2-7; possibly TRBD1 for D (7 bases). This CDR3 is built from 17 residues. The germline V gene has CDR1 SGHRS and CDR2 YFSETQ. V lost 0 bases and J lost 3, with 19 bases in between.

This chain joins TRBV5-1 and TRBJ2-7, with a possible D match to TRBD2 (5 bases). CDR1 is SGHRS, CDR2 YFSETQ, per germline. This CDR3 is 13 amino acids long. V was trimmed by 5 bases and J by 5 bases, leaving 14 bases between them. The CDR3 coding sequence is TGCGCCAGCAGGGCCACTAGTATCGACGAGCAGTACTTC. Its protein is CASRATSIDEQYF.

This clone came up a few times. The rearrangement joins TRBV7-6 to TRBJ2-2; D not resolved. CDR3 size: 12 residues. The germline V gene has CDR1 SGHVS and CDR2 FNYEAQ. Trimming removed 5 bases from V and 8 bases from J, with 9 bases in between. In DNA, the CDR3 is TGTGCCAGCAGCAACCCGTCGGGGGAGCTGTTTTTT. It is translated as CASSNPSGELFF.

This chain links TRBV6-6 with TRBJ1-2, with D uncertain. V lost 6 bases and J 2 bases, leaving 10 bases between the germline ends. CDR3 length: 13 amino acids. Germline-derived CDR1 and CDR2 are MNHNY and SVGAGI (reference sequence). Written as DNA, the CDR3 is TGTGCCAGCAGCCTGGACGGGAACTATGGCTACACCTTC. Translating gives CASSLDGNYGYTF.

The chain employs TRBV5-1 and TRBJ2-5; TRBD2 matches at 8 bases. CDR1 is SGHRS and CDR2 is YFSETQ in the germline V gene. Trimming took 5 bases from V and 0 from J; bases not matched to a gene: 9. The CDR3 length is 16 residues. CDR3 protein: CASRSGTGGYQETQYF. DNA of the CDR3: TGCGCCAGCAGGTCTGGGACGGGAGGGTACCAAGAGACCCAGTACTTC.

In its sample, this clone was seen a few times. Here the CDR3 DNA reads TGCAGCGTTGGGAGACAGGGGTACACAGATACGCAGTATTTT. Protein: CSVGRQGYTDTQYF. The chain is built from TRBV29-1 and TRBJ2-3, with 8 bases identical to TRBD1. CDR3 length equals 14 residues. V lost 4 bases, J lost 2 bases, and 5 bases stayed unmatched. Germline assignment: CDR1 SQVTM and CDR2 ANQGSEA.

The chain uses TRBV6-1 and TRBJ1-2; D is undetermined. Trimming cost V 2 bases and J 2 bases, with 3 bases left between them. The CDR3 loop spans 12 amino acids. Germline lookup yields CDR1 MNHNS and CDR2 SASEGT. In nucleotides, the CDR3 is TGTGCCAGCAGTGAACAGAACTATGGCTACACCTTC. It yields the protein CASSEQNYGYTF.

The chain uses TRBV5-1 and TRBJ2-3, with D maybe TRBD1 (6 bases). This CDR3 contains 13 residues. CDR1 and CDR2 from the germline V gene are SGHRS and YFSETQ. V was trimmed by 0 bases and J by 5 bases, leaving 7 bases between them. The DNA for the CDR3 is TGCGCCAGCAGCTTGGGGACAGAAGATACGCAGTATTTT. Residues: CASSLGTEDTQYF. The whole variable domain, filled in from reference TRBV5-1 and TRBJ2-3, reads KAGVTQTPRYLIKTRGQQVTLSCSPISGHRSVSWYQQTPGQGLQFLFEYFSETQRNKGNFPGRFSGRQFSNSRSEMNVSTLELGDSALYLCASSLGTEDTQYFGPGTRLTVL.

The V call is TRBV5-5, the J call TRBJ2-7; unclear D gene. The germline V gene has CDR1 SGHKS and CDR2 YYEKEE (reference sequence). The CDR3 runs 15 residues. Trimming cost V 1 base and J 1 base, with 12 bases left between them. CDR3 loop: CASSLFLTASYEQYF. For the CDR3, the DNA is TGTGCCAGCAGCTTGTTTCTGACGGCTTCCTACGAGCAGTACTTC.

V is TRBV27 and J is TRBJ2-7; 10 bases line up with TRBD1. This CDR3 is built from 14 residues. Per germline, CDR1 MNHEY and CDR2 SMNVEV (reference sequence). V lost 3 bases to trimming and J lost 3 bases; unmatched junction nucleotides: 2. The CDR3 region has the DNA TGTGCCAGCAGTTTTTGGGACAGGGGCTACGAGCAGTACTTC. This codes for CASSFWDRGYEQYF.

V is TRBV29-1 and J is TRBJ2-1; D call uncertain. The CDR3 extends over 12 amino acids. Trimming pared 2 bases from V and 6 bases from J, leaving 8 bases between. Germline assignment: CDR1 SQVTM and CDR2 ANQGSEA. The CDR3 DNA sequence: TGCAGCGTTGAAATCGCAGGCAATGAGCAGTTCTTC. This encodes CSVEIAGNEQFF.

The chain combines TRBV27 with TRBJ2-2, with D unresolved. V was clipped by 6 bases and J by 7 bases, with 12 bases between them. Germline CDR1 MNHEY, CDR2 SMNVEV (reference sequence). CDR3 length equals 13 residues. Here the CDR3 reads CASRKGANGELFF. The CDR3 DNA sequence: TGTGCCAGCAGAAAGGGTGCAAACGGGGAGCTGTTTTTT.

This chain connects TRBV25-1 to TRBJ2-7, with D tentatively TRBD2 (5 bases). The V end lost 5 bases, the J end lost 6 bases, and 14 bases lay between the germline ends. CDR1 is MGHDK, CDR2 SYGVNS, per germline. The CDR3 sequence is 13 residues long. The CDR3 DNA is TGTGCCAGCAGTCTTCCTTTGGGAGTCGAGCAGTACTTC. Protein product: CASSLPLGVEQYF.

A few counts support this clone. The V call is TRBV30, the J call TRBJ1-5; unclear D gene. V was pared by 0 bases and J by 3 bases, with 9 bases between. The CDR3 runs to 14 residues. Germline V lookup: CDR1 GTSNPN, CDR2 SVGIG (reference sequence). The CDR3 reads CAWSVLDSNQPQHF. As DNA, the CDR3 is TGTGCCTGGAGTGTACTGGATTCCAATCAGCCCCAGCATTTT.

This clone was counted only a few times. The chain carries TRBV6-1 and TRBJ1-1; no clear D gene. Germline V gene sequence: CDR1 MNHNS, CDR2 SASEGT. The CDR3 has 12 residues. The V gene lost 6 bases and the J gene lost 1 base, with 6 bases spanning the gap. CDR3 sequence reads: CASSHKNTEAFF. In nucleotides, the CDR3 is TGTGCCAGCAGCCACAAGAACACTGAAGCTTTCTTT.

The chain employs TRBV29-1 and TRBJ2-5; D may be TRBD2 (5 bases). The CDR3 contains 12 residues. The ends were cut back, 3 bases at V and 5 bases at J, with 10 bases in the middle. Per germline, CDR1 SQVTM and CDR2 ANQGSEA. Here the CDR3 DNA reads TGCAGCGTTGAGGCGGGTGGGGAGACCCAGTACTTC. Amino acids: CSVEAGGETQYF.

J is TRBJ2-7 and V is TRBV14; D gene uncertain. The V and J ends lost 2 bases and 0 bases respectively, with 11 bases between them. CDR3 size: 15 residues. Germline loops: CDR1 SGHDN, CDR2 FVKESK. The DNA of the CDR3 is TGTGCCAGCAGCCAACTCGGCACCCTCTCCTACGAGCAGTACTTC. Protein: CASSQLGTLSYEQYF.

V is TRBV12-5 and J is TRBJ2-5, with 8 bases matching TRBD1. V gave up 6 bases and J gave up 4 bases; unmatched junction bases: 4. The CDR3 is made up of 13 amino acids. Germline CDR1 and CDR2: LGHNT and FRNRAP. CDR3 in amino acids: CASGPDRGETQYF. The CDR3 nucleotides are TGTGCTAGTGGCCCCGACAGGGGAGAGACCCAGTACTTC.

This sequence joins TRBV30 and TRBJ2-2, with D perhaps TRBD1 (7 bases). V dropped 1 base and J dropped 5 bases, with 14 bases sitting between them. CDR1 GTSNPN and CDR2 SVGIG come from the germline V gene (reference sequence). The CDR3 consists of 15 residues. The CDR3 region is CAWSAPTGRTGELFF. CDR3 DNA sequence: TGTGCCTGGAGTGCCCCGACAGGGAGGACCGGGGAGCTGTTTTTT.

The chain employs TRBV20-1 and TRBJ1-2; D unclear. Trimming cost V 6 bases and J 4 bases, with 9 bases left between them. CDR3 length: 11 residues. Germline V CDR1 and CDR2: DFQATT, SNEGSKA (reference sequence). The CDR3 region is CSADGIYGYTF. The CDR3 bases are TGCAGTGCGGACGGAATCTATGGCTACACCTTC.

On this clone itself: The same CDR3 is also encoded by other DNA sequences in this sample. The CDR3 here is CASSLGGGNTIYF. CDR3 DNA sequence: TGTGCCAGCAGCTTAGGAGGGGGAAACACCATATATTTT. The V call is TRBV11-2, the J call TRBJ1-3; no reliable D call. CDR1 SGHAT and CDR2 FQNNGV come from the germline V gene. The CDR3 sequence is 13 residues long. The V and J ends lost 1 base and 4 bases respectively, with 5 bases between them. Variable domain in full (rest from reference TRBV11-2 and TRBJ1-3): EAGVAQSPRYKIIEKRQSVAFWCNPISGHATLYWYQQILGQGPKLLIQFQNNGVVDDSQLPKDRFSAERLKGVDSTLKIQPAKLEDSAVYLCASSLGGGNTIYFGEGSWLTVV.

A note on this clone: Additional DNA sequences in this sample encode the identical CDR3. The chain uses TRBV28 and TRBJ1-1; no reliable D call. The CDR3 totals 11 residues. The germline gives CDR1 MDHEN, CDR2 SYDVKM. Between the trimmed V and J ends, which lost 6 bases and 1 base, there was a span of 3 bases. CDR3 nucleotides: TGTGCCAGCAGAGAGAACACTGAAGCTTTCTTT. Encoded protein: CASRENTEAFF.

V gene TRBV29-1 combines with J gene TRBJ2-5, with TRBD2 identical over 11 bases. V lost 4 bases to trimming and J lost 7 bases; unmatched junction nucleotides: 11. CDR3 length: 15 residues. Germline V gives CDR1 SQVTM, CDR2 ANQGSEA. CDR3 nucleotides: TGCAGCGTTGTATTGGTTACTAGCGGGAGTTGGACCCAGTACTTC. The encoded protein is CSVVLVTSGSWTQYF.

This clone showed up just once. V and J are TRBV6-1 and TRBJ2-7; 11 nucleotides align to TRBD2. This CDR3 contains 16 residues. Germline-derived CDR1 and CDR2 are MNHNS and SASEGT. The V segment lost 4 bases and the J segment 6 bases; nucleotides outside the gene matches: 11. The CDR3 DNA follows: TGTGCCAGCAGTGCCGACTTCCTAGCGGGAGGCGTCGAGCAGTACTTC. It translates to CASSADFLAGGVEQYF.

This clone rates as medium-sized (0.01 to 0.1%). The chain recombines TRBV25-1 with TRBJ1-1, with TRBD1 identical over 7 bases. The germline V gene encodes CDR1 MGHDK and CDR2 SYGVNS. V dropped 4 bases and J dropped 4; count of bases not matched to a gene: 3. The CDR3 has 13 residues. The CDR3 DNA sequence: TGTGCCAGCAGTGTAGGGGGCCTCACTGAAGCTTTCTTT. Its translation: CASSVGGLTEAFF.

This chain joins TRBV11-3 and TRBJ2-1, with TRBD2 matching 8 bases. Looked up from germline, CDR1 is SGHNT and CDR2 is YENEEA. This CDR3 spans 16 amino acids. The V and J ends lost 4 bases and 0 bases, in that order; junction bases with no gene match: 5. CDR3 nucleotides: TGTGCCAGCAGCTCGTCCGGGACTAGCTCCTACAATGAGCAGTTCTTC. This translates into CASSSSGTSSYNEQFF.

CDR3 region: CASSFSGGGYNEQFF. In nucleotides, the CDR3 is TGCGCCAGCAGTTTTAGCGGGGGTGGATACAATGAGCAGTTCTTC. The J gene is TRBJ2-1, the V gene TRBV5-1; 9 nucleotides match TRBD2. CDR3 size: 15 residues. Unmatched junction bases numbered 7, after V lost 5 bases and J lost 4 bases. CDR1 SGHRS and CDR2 YFSETQ come from the germline V gene.

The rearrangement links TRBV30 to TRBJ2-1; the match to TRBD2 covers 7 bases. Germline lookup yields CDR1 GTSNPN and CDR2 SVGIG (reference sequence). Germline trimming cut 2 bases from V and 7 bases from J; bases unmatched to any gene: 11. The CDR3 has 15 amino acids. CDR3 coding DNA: TGTGCCTGGAGTAGAGGCGGCGGGAGATCTAATGAGCAGTTCTTC. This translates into CAWSRGGGRSNEQFF.

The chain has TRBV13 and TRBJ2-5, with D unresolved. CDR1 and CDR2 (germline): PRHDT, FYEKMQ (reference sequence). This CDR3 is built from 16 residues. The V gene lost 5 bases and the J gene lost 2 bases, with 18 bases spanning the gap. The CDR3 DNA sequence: TGTGCCAGCAGCCCCAGGTGGATTGGGCATCAAGAGACCCAGTACTTC. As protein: CASSPRWIGHQETQYF.

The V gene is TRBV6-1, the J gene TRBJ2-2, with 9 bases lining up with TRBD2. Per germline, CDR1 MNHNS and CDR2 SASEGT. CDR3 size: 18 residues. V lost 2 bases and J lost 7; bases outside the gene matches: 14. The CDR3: CASSEIGVSGRSVGELFF. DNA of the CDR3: TGTGCCAGCAGTGAAATCGGGGTTAGCGGGAGATCGGTCGGGGAGCTGTTTTTT.

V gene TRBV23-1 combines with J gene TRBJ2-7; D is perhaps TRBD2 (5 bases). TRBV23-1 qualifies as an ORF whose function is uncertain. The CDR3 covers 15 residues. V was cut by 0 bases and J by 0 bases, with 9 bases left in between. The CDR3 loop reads CASSQSAGSSYEQYF. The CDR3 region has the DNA TGCGCCAGCAGTCAATCGGCGGGTAGCTCCTACGAGCAGTACTTC.

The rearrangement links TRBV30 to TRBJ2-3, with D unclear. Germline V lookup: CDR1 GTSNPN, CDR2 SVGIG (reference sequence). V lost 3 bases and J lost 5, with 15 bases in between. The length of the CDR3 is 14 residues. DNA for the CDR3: TGTGCCTGGAGGTACCCCTCCCGGGTAGATACGCAGTATTTT. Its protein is CAWRYPSRVDTQYF.